This T cell receptor beta chain came from a study of graft-versus-host responses after intestinal transplantation. Turning to the study itself: Every recipient underwent anti-thymocyte globulin induction, then tacrolimus and steroids for roughly three years. Findings and limits, study-wide: Researchers found GvH clones in recipient marrow, and some showed up first in ileum or blood.

The CDR3 extends over 17 amino acids. Germline CDR1 is SGHRS and CDR2 is YFSETQ. V shed 4 bases and J shed 0 bases, with 16 bases lying between them. A remark on this clone: Antigen unknown.

Using immunoSEQ multiplex PCR, the repertoire was profiled, and TCRdb retains in-frame clones only, with some absent. The sample includes some 70,000 clones, roughly 84% seen only once; the top ten take around 8%. The chain carries TRBV5-1 and TRBJ1-4; D remains ambiguous. Sequencing was performed on unstimulated CD8+ T cells sorted from spleen or lymph node cells, taken before transplant. This TCR was recovered from a human donor who was the organ donor for an intestinal transplant. Written as DNA, the CDR3 is TGCGCCAGCAGCACCACGGAAGTGGACTCAACTAATGAAAAACTGTTTTTT. Translating it yields CASSTTEVDSTNEKLFF.